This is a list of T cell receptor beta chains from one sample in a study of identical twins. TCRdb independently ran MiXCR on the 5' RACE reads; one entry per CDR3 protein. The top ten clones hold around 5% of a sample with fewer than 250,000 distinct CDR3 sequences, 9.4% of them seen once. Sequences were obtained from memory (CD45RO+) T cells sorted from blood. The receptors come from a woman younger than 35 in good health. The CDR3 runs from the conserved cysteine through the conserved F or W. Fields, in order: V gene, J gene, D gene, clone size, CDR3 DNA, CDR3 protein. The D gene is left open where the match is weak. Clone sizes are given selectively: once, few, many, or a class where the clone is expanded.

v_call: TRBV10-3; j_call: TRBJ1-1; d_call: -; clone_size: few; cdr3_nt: TGTGCCATCAGTGAGTCGACGGACGCTGAAGCTTTCTTT; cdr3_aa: CAISESTDAEAFF
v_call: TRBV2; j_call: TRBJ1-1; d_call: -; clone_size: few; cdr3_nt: TGTGCCAGCAGTCAACAGCGCACTGAAGCTTTCTTT; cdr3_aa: CASSQQRTEAFF
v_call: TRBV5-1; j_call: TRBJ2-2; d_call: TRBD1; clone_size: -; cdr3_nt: TGCGCCAGCAGCTGGACAGGTCTCACGAACACCGGGGAGCTGTTTTTT; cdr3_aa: CASSWTGLTNTGELFF
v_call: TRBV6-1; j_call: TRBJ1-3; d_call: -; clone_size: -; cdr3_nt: TGTGCCAGCAACGCGGGCTTCTCTGGAAACACCATATATTTT; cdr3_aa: CASNAGFSGNTIYF
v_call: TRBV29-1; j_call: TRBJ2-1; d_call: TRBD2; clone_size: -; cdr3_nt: TGCAGCGTTGGGGGTAGCGGGTCGCTACGGGGTGAGCAGTTCTTC; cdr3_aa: CSVGGSGSLRGEQFF
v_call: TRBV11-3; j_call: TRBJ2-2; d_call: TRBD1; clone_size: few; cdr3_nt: TGTGCCAGCAGCTTTGGACAGGCTGCCGGGGAGCTGTTTTTT; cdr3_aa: CASSFGQAAGELFF
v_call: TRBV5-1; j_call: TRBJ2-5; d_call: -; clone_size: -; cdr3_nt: TGCGCCAGCAGCTTACAGGGATATGGGGAGACCCAGTACTTC; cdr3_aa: CASSLQGYGETQYF
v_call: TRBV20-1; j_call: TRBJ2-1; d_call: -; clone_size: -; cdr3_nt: TGCAGTGCTAGGCCTCTTTACAATGAGCAGTTCTTC; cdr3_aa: CSARPLYNEQFF
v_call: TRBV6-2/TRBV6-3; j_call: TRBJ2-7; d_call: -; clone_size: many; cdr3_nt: TGTGCCAGCAGTTACTCGAATCGAGCTTACGAGCAGTACTTC; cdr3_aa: CASSYSNRAYEQYF
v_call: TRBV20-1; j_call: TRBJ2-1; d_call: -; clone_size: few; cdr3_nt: TGCAGTGCTAGAGGAGGGCCCAATGAGCAGTTCTTC; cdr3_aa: CSARGGPNEQFF
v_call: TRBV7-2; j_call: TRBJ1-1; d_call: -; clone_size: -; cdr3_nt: TGTGCCAGCAGCTTAGCGGTCAGTTCGAACACTGAAGCTTTCTTT; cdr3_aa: CASSLAVSSNTEAFF
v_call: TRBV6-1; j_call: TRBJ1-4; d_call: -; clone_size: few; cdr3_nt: TGTGCCAGCAGCACCGGGACGCTGGGGGAAAAACTGTTTTTT; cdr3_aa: CASSTGTLGEKLFF
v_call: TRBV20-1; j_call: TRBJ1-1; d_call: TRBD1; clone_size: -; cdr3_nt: TGCAGTGCTAGGCCAAGACAGGGATGGAGTGAAGCTTTCTTT; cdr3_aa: CSARPRQGWSEAFF
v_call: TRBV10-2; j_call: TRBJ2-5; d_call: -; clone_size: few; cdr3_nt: TGCGCCAGCAGTCCGAATTGGGTCCAGTACTTC; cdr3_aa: CASSPNWVQYF
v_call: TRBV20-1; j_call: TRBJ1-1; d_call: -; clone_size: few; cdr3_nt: TGCAGTGCTAGGACGCCGACTGCAACAAACACTGAAGCTTTCTTT; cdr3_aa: CSARTPTATNTEAFF
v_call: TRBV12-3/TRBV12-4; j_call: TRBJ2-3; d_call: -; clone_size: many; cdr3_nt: TGTGCCAGCAGTTTAAATATCCGGCCCACTAGCACAGATACGCAGTATTTT; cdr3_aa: CASSLNIRPTSTDTQYF
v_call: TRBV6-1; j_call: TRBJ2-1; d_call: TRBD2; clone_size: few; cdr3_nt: TGTGCCAGCAACAGGGGGGGACTAGCGAGAGATGAGCAGTTCTTC; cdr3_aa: CASNRGGLARDEQFF
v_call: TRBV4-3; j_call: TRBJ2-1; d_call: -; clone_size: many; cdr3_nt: TGCGCCAGCAGCCAAGACCTACTACTAGTTATAAATGAGCAGTTCTTC; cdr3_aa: CASSQDLLLVINEQFF
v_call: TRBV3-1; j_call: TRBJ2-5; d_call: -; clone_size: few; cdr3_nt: TGTGCCAGCAGCTCCGCTGGGGAGACCCAGTACTTC; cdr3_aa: CASSSAGETQYF
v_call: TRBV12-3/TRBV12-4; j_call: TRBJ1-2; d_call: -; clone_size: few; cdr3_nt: TGTGCCAGCACCTACCACAGCAATGGCTACACCTTC; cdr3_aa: CASTYHSNGYTF
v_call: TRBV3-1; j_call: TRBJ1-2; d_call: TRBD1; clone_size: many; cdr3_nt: TGTGCCAGCAGCTCCGCCGGGACAGCAGCTAGATATGGCTACACCTTC; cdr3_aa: CASSSAGTAARYGYTF
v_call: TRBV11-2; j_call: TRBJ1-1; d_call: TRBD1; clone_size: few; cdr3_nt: TGTGCCAGCAGCTTAGATCGCTGGCTGACAGGGGGAAACACTGAAGCTTTCTTT; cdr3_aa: CASSLDRWLTGGNTEAFF
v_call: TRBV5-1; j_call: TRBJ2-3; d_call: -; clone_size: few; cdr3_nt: TGCGCCAGCAGCTTGGCGGCAGGGCTCACCACAGATACGCAGTATTTT; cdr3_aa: CASSLAAGLTTDTQYF
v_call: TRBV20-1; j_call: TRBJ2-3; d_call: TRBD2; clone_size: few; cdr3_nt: TGCAGTGCTAGTCCAGTTACTAGCGGGGCCCATAGCACAGATACGCAGTATTTT; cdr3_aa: CSASPVTSGAHSTDTQYF
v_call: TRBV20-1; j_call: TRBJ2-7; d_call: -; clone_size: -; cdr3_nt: TGCAGTGCTAGTTCGGGGAACGAGTACTTC; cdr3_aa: CSASSGNEYF
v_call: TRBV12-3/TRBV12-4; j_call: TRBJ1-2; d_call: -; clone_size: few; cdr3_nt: TGTGCCAGCATCCACGACGGGATACTGGGCTATGGCTACACCTTC; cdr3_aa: CASIHDGILGYGYTF
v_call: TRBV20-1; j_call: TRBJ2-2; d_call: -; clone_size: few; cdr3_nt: TGCAGTGCTGCCGGACAGCTTAACACCGGGGAGCTGTTTTTT; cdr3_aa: CSAAGQLNTGELFF
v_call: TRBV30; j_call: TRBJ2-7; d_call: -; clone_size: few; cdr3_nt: TGTGCCTGGACTAACCGGGACGGACCTCTACAGGTCTTC; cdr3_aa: CAWTNRDGPLQVF
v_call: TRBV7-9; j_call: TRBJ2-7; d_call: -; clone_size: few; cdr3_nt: TGTGCCAGCAGCTTTGGACAGATTTCCTACGAGCAGTACTTC; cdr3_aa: CASSFGQISYEQYF
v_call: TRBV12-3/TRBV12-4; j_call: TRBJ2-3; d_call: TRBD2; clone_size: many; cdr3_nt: TGTGCCAGCAACCAACGGGGGGGCGGAGATACGCAGTATTTT; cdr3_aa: CASNQRGGGDTQYF
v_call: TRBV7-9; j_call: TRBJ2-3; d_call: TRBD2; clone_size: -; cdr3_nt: TGTGCCAGCAGCTTAGGCTGGAGCGGGACCTCGGGTGATACGCAGTATTTT; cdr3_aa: CASSLGWSGTSGDTQYF
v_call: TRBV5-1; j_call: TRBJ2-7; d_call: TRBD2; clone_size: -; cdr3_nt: TGCGCCAGCAGCTTCCTAGCGGGGTCCGGGGAGCAGTACTTC; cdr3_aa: CASSFLAGSGEQYF
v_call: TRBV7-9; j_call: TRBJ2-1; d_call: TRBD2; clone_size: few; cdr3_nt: TGTGCCAGCAGCTTAGCCTGGACTAGCGACTACAATGAGCAGTTCTTC; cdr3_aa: CASSLAWTSDYNEQFF
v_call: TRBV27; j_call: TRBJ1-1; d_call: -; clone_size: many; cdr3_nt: TGTGCCAGCAGTTCACAGGGCGGTAACACTGAAGCTTTCTTT; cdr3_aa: CASSSQGGNTEAFF
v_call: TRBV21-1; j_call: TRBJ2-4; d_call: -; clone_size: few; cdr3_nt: TGTGCCAGCAGCACCGGGCCCCAAAACATTCAGTACTTC; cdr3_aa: CASSTGPQNIQYF
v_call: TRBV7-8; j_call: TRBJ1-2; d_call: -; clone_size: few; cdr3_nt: TGTGCCAGCGGTTACGACTATGGCTACACCTTC; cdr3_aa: CASGYDYGYTF
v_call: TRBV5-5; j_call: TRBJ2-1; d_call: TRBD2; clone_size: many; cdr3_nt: TGTGCCAGCAGCGCGTCTAGCGGGATCATCAATGAGCAGTTCTTC; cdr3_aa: CASSASSGIINEQFF
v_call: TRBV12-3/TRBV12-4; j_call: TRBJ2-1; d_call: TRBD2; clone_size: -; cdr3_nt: TGTGCCAGCATCGGGACTAGCGGGAGAGGGTATGAGCAGTTCTTC; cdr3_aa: CASIGTSGRGYEQFF
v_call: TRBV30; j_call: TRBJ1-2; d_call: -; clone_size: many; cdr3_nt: TGTGCCTGGAGTCGCGGTAGGGGTATCTATGGCTACACCTTC; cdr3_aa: CAWSRGRGIYGYTF
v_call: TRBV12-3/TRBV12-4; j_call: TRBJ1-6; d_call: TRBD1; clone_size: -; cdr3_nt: TGTGCCAGCAGTTCGGACAGGGGTTCACCCCTCCACTTT; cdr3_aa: CASSSDRGSPLHF
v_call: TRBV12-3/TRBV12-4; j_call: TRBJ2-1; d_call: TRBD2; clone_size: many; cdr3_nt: TGTGCCAGCAGTTTAGCATTAGCGGGGGTTGGTGAGCAGTTCTTC; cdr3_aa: CASSLALAGVGEQFF
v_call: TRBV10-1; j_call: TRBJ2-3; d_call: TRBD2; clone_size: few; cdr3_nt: TGCGCCAGCAGTGACCTAGCGGGACCGACAGATACGCAGTATTTT; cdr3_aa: CASSDLAGPTDTQYF
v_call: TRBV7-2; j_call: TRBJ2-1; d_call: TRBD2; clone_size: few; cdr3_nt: TGTGCCAGCAGCCCGGGACTAGGACCGCATGAGCAGTTCTTC; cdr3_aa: CASSPGLGPHEQFF
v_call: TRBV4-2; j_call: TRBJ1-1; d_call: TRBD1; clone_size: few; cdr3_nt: TGTGCCAGCAGCCAAGATACTCAACGAGGGGGCGCGGGCGCTTTCTTT; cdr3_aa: CASSQDTQRGGAGAFF
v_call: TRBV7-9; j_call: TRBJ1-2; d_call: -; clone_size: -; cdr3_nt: TGTGCCAGCAGCAGTTTGGATAGTAAGTCGTCCTTC; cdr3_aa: CASSSLDSKSSF
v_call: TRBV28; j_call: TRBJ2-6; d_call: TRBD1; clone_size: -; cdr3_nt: TGTGCCAGCAGTCCCCGTCCGGGACAGGGAACCAACGTCCTGACTTTC; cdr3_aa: CASSPRPGQGTNVLTF